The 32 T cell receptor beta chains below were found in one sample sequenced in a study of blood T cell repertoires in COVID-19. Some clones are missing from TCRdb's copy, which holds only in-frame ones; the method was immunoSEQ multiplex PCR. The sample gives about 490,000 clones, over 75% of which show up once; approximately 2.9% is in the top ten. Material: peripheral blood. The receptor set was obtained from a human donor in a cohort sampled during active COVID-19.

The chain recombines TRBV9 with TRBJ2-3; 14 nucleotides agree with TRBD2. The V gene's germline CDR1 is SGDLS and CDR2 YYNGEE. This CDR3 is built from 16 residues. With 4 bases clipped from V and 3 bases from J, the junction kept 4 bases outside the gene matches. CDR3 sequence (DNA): TGTGCCAGCAGCACCAGGACTAGCGGGAGGACAGATACGCAGTATTTT. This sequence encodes CASSTRTSGRTDTQYF.

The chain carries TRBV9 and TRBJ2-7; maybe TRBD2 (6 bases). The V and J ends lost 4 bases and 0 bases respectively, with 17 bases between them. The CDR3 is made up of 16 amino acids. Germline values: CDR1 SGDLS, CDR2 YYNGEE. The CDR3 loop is CASSQEVGGYSYEQYF. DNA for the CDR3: TGTGCCAGCAGCCAAGAGGTCGGGGGATACTCCTACGAGCAGTACTTC.

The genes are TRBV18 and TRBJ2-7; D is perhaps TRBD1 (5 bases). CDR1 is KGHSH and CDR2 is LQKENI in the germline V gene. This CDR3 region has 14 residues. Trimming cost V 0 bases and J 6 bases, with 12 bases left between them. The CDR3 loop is CASSPPAGLGEQYF. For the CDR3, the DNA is TGTGCCAGCTCACCACCGGCAGGGCTCGGCGAGCAGTACTTC.

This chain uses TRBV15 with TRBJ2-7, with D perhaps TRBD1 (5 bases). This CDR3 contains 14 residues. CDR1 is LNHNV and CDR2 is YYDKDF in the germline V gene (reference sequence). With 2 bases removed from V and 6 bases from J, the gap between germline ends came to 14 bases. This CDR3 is CATSRIRALGEQYF. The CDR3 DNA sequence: TGTGCCACCAGCAGAATCAGGGCCCTTGGCGAGCAGTACTTC.

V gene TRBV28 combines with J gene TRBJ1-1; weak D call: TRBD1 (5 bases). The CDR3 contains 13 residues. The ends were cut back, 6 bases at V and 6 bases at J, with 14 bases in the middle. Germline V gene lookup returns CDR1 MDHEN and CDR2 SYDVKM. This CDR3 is CASRLDGGAEAFF. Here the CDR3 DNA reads TGTGCCAGCAGACTGGACGGAGGGGCTGAAGCTTTCTTT. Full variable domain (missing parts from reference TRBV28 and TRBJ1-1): DVKVTQSSRYLVKRTGEKVFLECVQDMDHENMFWYRQDPGLGLRLIYFSYDVKMKEKGDIPEGYSVSREKKERFSLILESASTNQTSMYLCASRLDGGAEAFFGQGTRLTVV.

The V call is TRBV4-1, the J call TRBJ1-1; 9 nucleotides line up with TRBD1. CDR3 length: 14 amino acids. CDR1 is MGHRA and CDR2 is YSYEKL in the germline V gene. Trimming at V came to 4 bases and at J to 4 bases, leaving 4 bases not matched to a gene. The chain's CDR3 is CASSLDRGVTEAFF. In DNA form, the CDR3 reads TGCGCCAGCAGCCTCGACAGGGGGGTCACTGAAGCTTTCTTT.

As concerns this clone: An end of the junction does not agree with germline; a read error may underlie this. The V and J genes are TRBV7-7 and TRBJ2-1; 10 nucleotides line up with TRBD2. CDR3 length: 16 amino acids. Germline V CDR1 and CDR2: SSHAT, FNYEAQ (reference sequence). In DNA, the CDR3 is TGTGCTAGCAGCTCCGATGCTAGCGGGAGTGCCAATGAGCAGTTCTTC. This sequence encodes CASSSDASGSANEQFF.

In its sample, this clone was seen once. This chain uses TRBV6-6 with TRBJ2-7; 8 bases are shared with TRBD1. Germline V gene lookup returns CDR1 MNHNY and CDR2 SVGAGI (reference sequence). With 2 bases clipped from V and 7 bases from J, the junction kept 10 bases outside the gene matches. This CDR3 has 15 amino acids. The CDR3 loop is CASSYPGQGRGEQYF. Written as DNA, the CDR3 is TGTGCCAGCAGTTACCCCGGACAGGGACGTGGGGAGCAGTACTTC.

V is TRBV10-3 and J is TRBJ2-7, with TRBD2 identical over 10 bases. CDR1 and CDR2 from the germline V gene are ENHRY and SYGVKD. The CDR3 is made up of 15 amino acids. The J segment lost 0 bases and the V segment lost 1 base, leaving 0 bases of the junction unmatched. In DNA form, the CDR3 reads TGTGCCATCAGTGAGTTAGCGGGAGGCTCCTACGAGCAGTACTTC. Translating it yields CAISELAGGSYEQYF.

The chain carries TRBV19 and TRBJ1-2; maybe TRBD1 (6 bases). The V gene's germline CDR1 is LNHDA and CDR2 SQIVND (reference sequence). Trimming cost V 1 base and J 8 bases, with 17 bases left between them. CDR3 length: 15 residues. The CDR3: CASSIGARGKRGYTF. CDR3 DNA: TGTGCCAGTAGTATAGGGGCCAGGGGAAAAAGAGGCTACACCTTC.

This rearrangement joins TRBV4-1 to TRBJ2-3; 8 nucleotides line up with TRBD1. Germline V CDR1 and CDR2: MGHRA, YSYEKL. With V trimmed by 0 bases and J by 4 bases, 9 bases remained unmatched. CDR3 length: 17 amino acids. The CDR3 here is CASSQDTGTGLADTQYF. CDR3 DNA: TGCGCCAGCAGCCAAGATACCGGGACAGGTCTCGCAGATACGCAGTATTTT.

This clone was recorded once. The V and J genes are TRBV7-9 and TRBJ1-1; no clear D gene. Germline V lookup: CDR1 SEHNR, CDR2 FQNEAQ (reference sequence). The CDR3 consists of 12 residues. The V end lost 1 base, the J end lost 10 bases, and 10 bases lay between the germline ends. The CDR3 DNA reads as TGTGCCAGCAGCTTAGATGATCGAGGAGCTTTCTTT. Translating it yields CASSLDDRGAFF.

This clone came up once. CDR3 DNA sequence: TGTGCCACCACAAAAAGCTCGGGCTACGAGCAGTACTTC. Protein product: CATTKSSGYEQYF. The chain recombines TRBV15 with TRBJ2-7, with D unresolved. Trimming pared 7 bases from V and 3 bases from J, leaving 13 bases between. CDR3 length: 13 amino acids. Germline loops: CDR1 LNHNV, CDR2 YYDKDF (reference sequence).

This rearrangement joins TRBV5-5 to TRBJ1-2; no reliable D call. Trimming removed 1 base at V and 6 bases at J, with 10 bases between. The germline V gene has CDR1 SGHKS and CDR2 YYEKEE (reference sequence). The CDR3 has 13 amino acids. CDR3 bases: TGTGCCAGCAGCTTGCACGCGGAACATGGCTACACCTTC. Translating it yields CASSLHAEHGYTF. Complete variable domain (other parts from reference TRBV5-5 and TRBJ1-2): DAGVTQSPTHLIKTRGQQVTLRCSPISGHKSVSWYQQVLGQGPQFIFQYYEKEERGRGNFPDRFSARQFPNYSSELNVNALLLGDSALYLCASSLHAEHGYTFGSGTRLTVV.

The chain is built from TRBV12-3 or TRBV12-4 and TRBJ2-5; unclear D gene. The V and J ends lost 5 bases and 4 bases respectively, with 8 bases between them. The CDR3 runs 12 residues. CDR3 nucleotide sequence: TGTGCCAGCAGTAACCCTAGAGAGACCCAGTACTTC. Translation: CASSNPRETQYF.

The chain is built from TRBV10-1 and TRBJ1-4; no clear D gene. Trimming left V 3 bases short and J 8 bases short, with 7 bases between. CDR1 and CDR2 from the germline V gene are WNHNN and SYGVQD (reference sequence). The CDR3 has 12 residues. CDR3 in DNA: TGCGCCAGCAGTGATTCTCTCGAAAAACTGTTTTTT. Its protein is CASSDSLEKLFF.

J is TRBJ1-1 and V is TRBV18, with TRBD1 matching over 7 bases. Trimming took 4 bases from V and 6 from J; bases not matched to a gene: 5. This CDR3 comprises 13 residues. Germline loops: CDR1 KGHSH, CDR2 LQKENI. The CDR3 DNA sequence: TGTGCCAGCTCACAGCAGGGGGGAGCTGAAGCTTTCTTT. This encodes CASSQQGGAEAFF.

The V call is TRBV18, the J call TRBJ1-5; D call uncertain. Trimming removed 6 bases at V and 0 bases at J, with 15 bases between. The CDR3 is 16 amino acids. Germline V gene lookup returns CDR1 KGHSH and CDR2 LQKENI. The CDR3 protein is CASSHHHPDSNQPQHF. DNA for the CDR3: TGTGCCAGCTCGCATCACCATCCAGATAGCAATCAGCCCCAGCATTTT.

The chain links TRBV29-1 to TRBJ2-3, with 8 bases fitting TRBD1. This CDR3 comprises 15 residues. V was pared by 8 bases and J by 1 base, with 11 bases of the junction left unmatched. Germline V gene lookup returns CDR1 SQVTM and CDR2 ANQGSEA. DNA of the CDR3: TGCAGCACCACGGATGCACAGGGGGGCACAGATACGCAGTATTTT. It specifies CSTTDAQGGTDTQYF.

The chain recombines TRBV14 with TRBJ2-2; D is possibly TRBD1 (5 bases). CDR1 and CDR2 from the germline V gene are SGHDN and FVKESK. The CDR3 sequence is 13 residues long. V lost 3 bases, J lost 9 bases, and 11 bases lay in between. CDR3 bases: TGTGCCAGCAGCCATCGGCAGGGAAGGGAGCTGTTTTTT. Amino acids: CASSHRQGRELFF. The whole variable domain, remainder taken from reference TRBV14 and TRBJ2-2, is EAGVTQFPSHSVIEKGQTVTLRCDPISGHDNLYWYRRVMGKEIKFLLHFVKESKQDESGMPNNRFLAERTGGTYSTLKVQPAELEDSGVYFCASSHRQGRELFFGEGSRLTVL.

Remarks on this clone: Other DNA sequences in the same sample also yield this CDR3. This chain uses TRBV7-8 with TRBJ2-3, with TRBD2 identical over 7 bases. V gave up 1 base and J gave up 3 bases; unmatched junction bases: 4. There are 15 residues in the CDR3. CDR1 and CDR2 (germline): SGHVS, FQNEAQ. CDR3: CASSLVGGPTDTQYF. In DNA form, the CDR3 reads TGTGCCAGCAGCTTAGTGGGAGGGCCTACAGATACGCAGTATTTT.

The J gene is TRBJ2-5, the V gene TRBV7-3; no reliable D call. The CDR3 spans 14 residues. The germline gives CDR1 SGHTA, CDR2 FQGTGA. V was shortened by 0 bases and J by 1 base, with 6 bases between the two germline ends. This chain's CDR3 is CASSLTGSQETQYF. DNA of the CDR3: TGTGCCAGCAGCTTAACCGGGTCCCAAGAGACCCAGTACTTC. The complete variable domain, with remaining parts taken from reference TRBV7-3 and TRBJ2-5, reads GAGVSQTPSNKVTEKGKYVELRCDPISGHTALYWYRQSLGQGPEFLIYFQGTGAADDSGLPNDRFFAVRPEGSVSTLKIQRTERGDSAVYLCASSLTGSQETQYFGPGTRLLVL.

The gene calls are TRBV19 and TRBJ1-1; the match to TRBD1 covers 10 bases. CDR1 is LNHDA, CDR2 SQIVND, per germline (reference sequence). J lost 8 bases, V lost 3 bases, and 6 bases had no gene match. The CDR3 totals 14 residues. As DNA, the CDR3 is TGTGCCAGTAGTATTAACCGGGACAGGGGAGAAGCTTTCTTT. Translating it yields CASSINRDRGEAFF.

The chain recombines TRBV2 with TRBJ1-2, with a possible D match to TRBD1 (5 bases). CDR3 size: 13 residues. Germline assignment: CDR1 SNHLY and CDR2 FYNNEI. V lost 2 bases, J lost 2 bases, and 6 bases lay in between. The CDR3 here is CASSESGNYGYTF. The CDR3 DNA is TGTGCCAGCAGTGAATCAGGGAACTATGGCTACACCTTC.

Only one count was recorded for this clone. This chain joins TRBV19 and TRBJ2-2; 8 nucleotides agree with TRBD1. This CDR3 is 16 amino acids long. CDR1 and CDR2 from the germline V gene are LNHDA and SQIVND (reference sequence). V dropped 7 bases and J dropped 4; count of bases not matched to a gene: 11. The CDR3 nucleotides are TGTGCCAGTATCTTTACCGGGACAGGTGGCACCGGGGAGCTGTTTTTT. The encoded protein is CASIFTGTGGTGELFF.

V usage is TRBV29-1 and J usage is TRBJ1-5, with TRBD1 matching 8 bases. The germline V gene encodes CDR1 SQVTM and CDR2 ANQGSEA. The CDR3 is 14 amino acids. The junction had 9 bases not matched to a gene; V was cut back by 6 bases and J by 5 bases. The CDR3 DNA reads TGCAGCGTCAAATCCGGGACAGGAGATCAGCCCCAGCATTTT. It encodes CSVKSGTGDQPQHF.

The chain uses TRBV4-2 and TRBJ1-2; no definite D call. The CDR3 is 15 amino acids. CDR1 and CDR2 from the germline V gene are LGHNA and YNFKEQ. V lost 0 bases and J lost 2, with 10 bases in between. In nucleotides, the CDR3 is TGTGCCAGCAGCCAAGAAAGTAGTGCCAACTATGGCTACACCTTC. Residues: CASSQESSANYGYTF.

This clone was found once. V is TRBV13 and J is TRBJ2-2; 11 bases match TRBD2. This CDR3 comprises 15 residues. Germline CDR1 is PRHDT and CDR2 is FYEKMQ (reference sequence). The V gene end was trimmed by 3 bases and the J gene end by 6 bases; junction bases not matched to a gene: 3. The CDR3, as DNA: TGTGCCAGCAGCTTTAGCGGGAGGGGCCCCGGGGAGCTGTTTTTT. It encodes CASSFSGRGPGELFF.

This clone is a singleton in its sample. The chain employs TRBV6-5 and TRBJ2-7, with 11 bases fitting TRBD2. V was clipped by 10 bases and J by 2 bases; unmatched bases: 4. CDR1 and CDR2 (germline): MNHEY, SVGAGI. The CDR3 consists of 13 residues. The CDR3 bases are TGTGCCATCGGGACTAGCGGAACCTACGAGCAGTACTTC. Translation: CAIGTSGTYEQYF.

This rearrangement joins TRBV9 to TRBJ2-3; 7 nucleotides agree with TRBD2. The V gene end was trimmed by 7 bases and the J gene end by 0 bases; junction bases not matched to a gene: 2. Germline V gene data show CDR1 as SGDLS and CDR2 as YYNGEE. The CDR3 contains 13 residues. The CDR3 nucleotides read TGTGCCAGCCATAGCGGGAGCACAGATACGCAGTATTTT. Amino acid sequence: CASHSGSTDTQYF.

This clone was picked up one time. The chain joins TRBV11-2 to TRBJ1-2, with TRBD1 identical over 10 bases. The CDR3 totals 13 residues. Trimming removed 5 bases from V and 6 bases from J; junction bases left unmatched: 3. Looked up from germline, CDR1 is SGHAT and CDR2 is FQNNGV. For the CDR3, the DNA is TGTGCCAGCAGCCCGACAGGGGGCCATGGCTACACCTTC. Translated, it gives CASSPTGGHGYTF.

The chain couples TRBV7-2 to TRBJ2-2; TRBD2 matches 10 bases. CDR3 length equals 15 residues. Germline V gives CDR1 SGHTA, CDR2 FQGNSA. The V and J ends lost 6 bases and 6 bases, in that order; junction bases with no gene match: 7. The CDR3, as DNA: TGTGCCAGCAGGAGCGGGAGGGCCTCAGCCGGGGAGCTGTTTTTT. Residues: CASRSGRASAGELFF.